Listed here are 29 T cell receptor beta chains from one sample, sequenced in a study of cytomegalovirus exposure and HLA in healthy donors. The PCR contained 60 Vbeta and 13 Jbeta primers. Libraries were prepared by immunoSEQ multiplex PCR; TCRdb keeps only in-frame clonotypes and omits some of them. The table lists 100,000 or so clones, 70% to 85% of them singletons. The specimen was PBMCs. Every receptor here comes from a man aged 30 to 45 in good health and CMV-seropositive.

V usage is TRBV30 and J usage is TRBJ2-1, with TRBD2 identical over 10 bases. V shed 1 base, J shed 4 bases, and the junction held 4 bases outside the gene matches. The germline gives CDR1 GTSNPN, CDR2 SVGIG (reference sequence). The CDR3 contains 15 residues. CDR3 nucleotide sequence: TGTGCCTGGAGTGGGAGACTAGCGGGTTACAATGAGCAGTTCTTC. Translation gives CAWSGRLAGYNEQFF.

V usage is TRBV7-9 and J usage is TRBJ1-2; maybe TRBD1 (5 bases). V was trimmed by 3 bases and J by 7 bases, leaving 12 bases between them. The CDR3 length is 13 residues. Germline V lookup: CDR1 SEHNR, CDR2 FQNEAQ (reference sequence). CDR3 coding DNA: TGTGCCAGCAGCTTTCAGGGATTGAGTGGCTACACCTTC. It yields the protein CASSFQGLSGYTF. The complete variable domain, with remaining parts taken from reference TRBV7-9 and TRBJ1-2, reads DTGVSQNPRHKITKRGQNVTFRCDPISEHNRLYWYRQTLGQGPEFLTYFQNEAQLEKSRLLSDRFSAERPKGSFSTLEIQRTEQGDSAMYLCASSFQGLSGYTFGSGTRLTVV.

The chain employs TRBV6-1 and TRBJ1-1; D gene ambiguous. The CDR3 runs to 15 residues. V dropped 0 bases and J dropped 0 bases, with 8 bases sitting between them. The germline CDR1 and CDR2 sequences are MNHNS and SASEGT. This chain's CDR3 is CASSEADGMNTEAFF. CDR3 sequence (DNA): TGTGCCAGCAGTGAAGCAGACGGGATGAACACTGAAGCTTTCTTT.

The chain carries TRBV6-6 and TRBJ2-7; perhaps TRBD2 as D (6 bases). The CDR3 has 13 amino acids. CDR1 and CDR2 (germline): MNHNY, SVGAGI (reference sequence). The V end was cut by 6 bases, the J end by 7 bases, with 16 bases between. The CDR3 protein is CASRRGLGEEQYF. CDR3 DNA: TGTGCCAGCAGGCGGGGATTAGGGGAAGAGCAGTACTTC.

The chain links TRBV28 to TRBJ2-1, with 13 nucleotides matching TRBD2. CDR3 length: 17 residues. In germline, CDR1 is MDHEN, CDR2 SYDVKM. V was clipped by 7 bases and J by 6 bases; unmatched bases: 12. This CDR3 is CASTFPPGLAGSNEQFF. The DNA of the CDR3 is TGTGCCAGCACCTTCCCGCCGGGACTAGCGGGAAGCAATGAGCAGTTCTTC. The entire variable domain, with the rest obtained from reference TRBV28 and TRBJ2-1, is as follows: DVKVTQSSRYLVKRTGEKVFLECVQDMDHENMFWYRQDPGLGLRLIYFSYDVKMKEKGDIPEGYSVSREKKERFSLILESASTNQTSMYLCASTFPPGLAGSNEQFFGPGTRLTVL.

In DNA form, the CDR3 reads TGTGCCTGGAGGCCTAGCGGAGACTACGAGCAGTACTTC. Translating gives CAWRPSGDYEQYF. V is TRBV30 and J is TRBJ2-5, with 7 bases lining up with TRBD2. The end of the DNA fits TRBJ2-7 better, so the J call may be wrong. This CDR3 is built from 13 residues. Germline-derived CDR1 and CDR2 are GTSNPN and SVGIG (reference sequence).

This clone was detected only a few times. The V gene is TRBV5-1, the J gene TRBJ1-2; possibly TRBD1 for D (5 bases). Trimming pared 3 bases from V and 6 bases from J, leaving 27 bases between. The CDR3 contains 18 residues. Germline assignment: CDR1 SGHRS and CDR2 YFSETQ. The CDR3 is CASSSRGPLGGASDGYTF. CDR3 bases: TGCGCCAGCAGCTCACGCGGGCCCCTCGGCGGGGCCTCGGATGGCTACACCTTC.

The chain carries TRBV19 and TRBJ2-5, with 7 bases matching TRBD1. Germline V gene lookup returns CDR1 LNHDA and CDR2 SQIVND (reference sequence). This CDR3 spans 14 amino acids. J gave up 5 bases and V 4 bases, and 7 bases lay outside the gene matches. In DNA, the CDR3 is TGTGCCAGTAGTACAGGGGGTAGATGGGAGACCCAGTACTTC. Protein sequence: CASSTGGRWETQYF.

This chain links TRBV4-1 with TRBJ2-1; TRBD2 matches 10 bases. V was clipped by 0 bases and J by 10 bases; unmatched bases: 9. The CDR3 contains 16 residues. Germline assignment: CDR1 MGHRA and CDR2 YSYEKL. CDR3 nucleotide sequence: TGCGCCAGCAGCCAAGATAGGGAGCGGGAGGGCGGAGAGCAGTTCTTC. This codes for CASSQDREREGGEQFF.

The chain has TRBV30 and TRBJ1-1, with D uncertain. The CDR3 loop spans 13 amino acids. V was trimmed by 4 bases and J by 1 base, leaving 10 bases between them. The germline CDR1 and CDR2 sequences are GTSNPN and SVGIG (reference sequence). The CDR3 spells CAWKALGNTEAFF. In nucleotides, the CDR3 is TGTGCCTGGAAAGCACTTGGGAACACTGAAGCTTTCTTT. Full variable domain (rest looked up from reference TRBV30 and TRBJ1-1): SQTIHQWPATLVQPVGSPLSLECTVEGTSNPNLYWYRQAAGRGLQLLFYSVGIGQISSEVPQNLSASRPQDRQFILSSKKLLLSDSGFYLCAWKALGNTEAFFGQGTRLTVV.

The rearrangement uses TRBV9 and TRBJ1-2, with 9 bases matching TRBD1. V lost 0 bases to trimming and J lost 4 bases; unmatched junction nucleotides: 4. The germline V gene encodes CDR1 SGDLS and CDR2 YYNGEE. This CDR3 region has 15 residues. CDR3 region: CASSVAQGAVYGYTF. In nucleotides, the CDR3 is TGTGCCAGCAGCGTAGCACAGGGGGCCGTCTATGGCTACACCTTC.

This chain links TRBV6-6 with TRBJ2-7, with D uncertain. The CDR3 contains 11 residues. V was pared by 4 bases and J by 7 bases, with 8 bases between. Germline CDR1 and CDR2: MNHNY and SVGAGI (reference sequence). CDR3 sequence: CASSFTVEQYF. The CDR3 DNA reads TGTGCCAGCAGTTTCACGGTTGAGCAGTACTTC.

This sequence joins TRBV4-3 and TRBJ2-4; 11 positions agree with TRBD1. Per the germline V gene, CDR1 is LGHNA and CDR2 is YSLEER. Unmatched junction bases numbered 2, after V lost 1 base and J lost 6 bases. The length of the CDR3 is 15 residues. The CDR3: CASSQGTGGRNIQYF. The DNA of the CDR3 is TGCGCCAGCAGCCAAGGGACAGGGGGCCGAAACATTCAGTACTTC.

V gene TRBV2 combines with J gene TRBJ2-5; D is undetermined. The V end was cut by 2 bases, the J end by 5 bases, with 15 bases between. This CDR3 has 15 residues. CDR1 SNHLY and CDR2 FYNNEI come from the germline V gene. CDR3 in amino acids: CASSEIAVGSETQYF. Here the CDR3 DNA reads TGTGCCAGCAGTGAAATCGCGGTTGGGTCCGAGACCCAGTACTTC.

V gene TRBV6-5 combines with J gene TRBJ2-1, with D possibly matching TRBD2 (6 bases). Germline V CDR1 and CDR2: MNHEY, SVGAGI. V gave up 6 bases and J gave up 2 bases, with 11 bases separating them. The CDR3 is 14 residues long. The CDR3 sequence: CASSKSGPYNEQFF. For the CDR3, the DNA is TGTGCCAGCAGCAAGAGCGGGCCCTACAATGAGCAGTTCTTC.

This clone was found once. CDR3 DNA sequence: TGTGCCAGCAGCCCCGACAGCGCCGGGGAGCTGTTTTTT. Encoded protein: CASSPDSAGELFF. The rearrangement joins TRBV5-4 to TRBJ2-2; a possible D gene is TRBD1 (5 bases). The CDR3 covers 13 residues. Deletions cut 4 bases from V and 6 bases from J, with 10 bases between. CDR1 and CDR2 from the germline V gene are SGHNT and YYREEE (reference sequence). Filled out from reference TRBV5-4 and TRBJ2-2, the complete variable domain reads ETGVTQSPTHLIKTRGQQVTLRCSSQSGHNTVSWYQQALGQGPQFIFQYYREEENGRGNFPPRFSGLQFPNYSSELNVNALELDDSALYLCASSPDSAGELFFGEGSRLTVL.

V gene TRBV4-1 combines with J gene TRBJ1-2; unclear D gene. CDR3 length: 14 amino acids. The V gene's germline CDR1 is MGHRA and CDR2 YSYEKL. V lost 2 bases and J 3 bases, leaving 10 bases between the germline ends. The CDR3 reads CASSQKGSDYGYTF. CDR3 DNA sequence: TGCGCCAGCAGCCAAAAAGGGAGCGACTATGGCTACACCTTC.

V gene TRBV7-9 combines with J gene TRBJ1-5; 9 bases match TRBD1. CDR3 length equals 15 residues. The junction had 3 bases not matched to a gene; V was cut back by 4 bases and J by 2 bases. Germline CDR1 is SEHNR and CDR2 is FQNEAQ (reference sequence). CDR3 sequence reads: CASSSTGGGNQPQHF. CDR3 in DNA: TGTGCCAGCAGCTCGACAGGGGGTGGCAATCAGCCCCAGCATTTT.

The chain joins TRBV9 to TRBJ2-6, with D uncertain. The CDR3 is 18 residues long. From germline, CDR1 is SGDLS and CDR2 YYNGEE. V was pared by 1 base and J by 0 bases, with 14 bases between. The CDR3 protein is CASSVPGYQSSGANVLTF. CDR3 coding DNA: TGTGCCAGCAGCGTACCCGGTTACCAAAGCTCTGGGGCCAACGTCCTGACTTTC.

J is TRBJ1-1 and V is TRBV9; D ambiguous. The CDR3 loop spans 14 amino acids. Per the germline V gene, CDR1 is SGDLS and CDR2 is YYNGEE. With 0 bases removed from V and 5 bases from J, the gap between germline ends came to 11 bases. The CDR3 sequence: CASSVGSVSTEAFF. As DNA, the CDR3 is TGTGCCAGCAGCGTAGGTTCTGTGAGTACTGAAGCTTTCTTT.

V gene TRBV12-5 combines with J gene TRBJ2-7; 10 bases match TRBD1. Trimming cost V 0 bases and J 1 base; bases outside gene matches: 3. Germline values: CDR1 LGHNT, CDR2 FRNRAP. The CDR3 length is 16 residues. Here the CDR3 DNA reads TGTGCTAGTGGTTTGGTACAGGGACAGGGGTCCTACGAGCAGTACGTC. This translates into CASGLVQGQGSYEQYV.

J is TRBJ1-2 and V is TRBV7-9, with TRBD1 matching 7 bases. J was trimmed by 2 bases and V by 1 base; bases with no gene match: 7. The CDR3 has 16 amino acids. Germline CDR1 and CDR2: SEHNR and FQNEAQ (reference sequence). Here the CDR3 DNA reads TGTGCCAGCAGCTTAGGAGGGACAGTAAAAAACTATGGCTACACCTTC. Translation: CASSLGGTVKNYGYTF.

This chain links TRBV5-6 with TRBJ1-2, with D perhaps matching TRBD1 (6 bases). The V gene lost 0 bases and the J gene lost 4 bases, with 16 bases spanning the gap. This CDR3 has 16 amino acids. Per germline, CDR1 SGHDT and CDR2 YYEEEE. CDR3 region: CASSLALGGQGYGYTF. The CDR3 DNA follows: TGTGCCAGCAGCTTGGCCTTGGGGGGGCAGGGCTATGGCTACACCTTC.

The chain joins TRBV6-5 to TRBJ2-1; TRBD2 matches 8 bases. Losses at the gene ends were 0 bases for V and 3 bases for J; bases not matched to a gene: 4. Germline CDR1 MNHEY, CDR2 SVGAGI. This CDR3 comprises 16 residues. The DNA of the CDR3 is TGTGCCAGCAGTTACTCGTACGGGGGGGACTACAATGAGCAGTTCTTC. Its translation: CASSYSYGGDYNEQFF.

The V call is TRBV5-1, the J call TRBJ2-2, with D hard to call. V was trimmed by 3 bases and J by 0 bases, leaving 9 bases between them. Per germline, CDR1 SGHRS and CDR2 YFSETQ. This CDR3 comprises 15 residues. DNA of the CDR3: TGCGCCAGCAGCTCACTACCTGCGAACACCGGGGAGCTGTTTTTT. Encoded protein: CASSSLPANTGELFF.

The chain employs TRBV4-2 and TRBJ1-3; D unclear. Germline V CDR1 and CDR2: LGHNA, YNFKEQ. V gave up 4 bases and J gave up 0 bases, with 13 bases separating them. The CDR3 is 16 residues long. The CDR3 here is CASSPLRSSSGNTIYF. CDR3 in DNA: TGTGCCAGCAGCCCTCTTAGGAGCTCCTCTGGAAACACCATATATTTT.

The chain carries TRBV29-1 and TRBJ1-2; 7 bases align to TRBD1. Per the germline V gene, CDR1 is SQVTM and CDR2 is ANQGSEA. This CDR3 has 16 residues. The ends lost 6 bases at V and 3 bases at J; junction bases unmatched: 16. DNA of the CDR3: TGCAGCGTCCCATCGGGACAGCTGGCGTTTGACTATGGCTACACCTTC. Encoded protein: CSVPSGQLAFDYGYTF.

The chain uses TRBV6-5 and TRBJ1-1; D is undetermined. Germline values: CDR1 MNHEY, CDR2 SVGAGI. This CDR3 is 14 amino acids long. V was cut by 8 bases and J by 4 bases, with 17 bases left in between. The DNA of the CDR3 is TGTGCCAGCCTCCCCCGCCGCGGAGCCACTGAAGCTTTCTTT. This encodes CASLPRRGATEAFF.

The V and J genes are TRBV7-8 and TRBJ2-5; 10 bases map to TRBD2. J gave up 5 bases and V 5 bases, and 8 bases lay outside the gene matches. This CDR3 contains 15 residues. Germline CDR1 reads SGHVS; CDR2 reads FQNEAQ. CDR3 residues: CASSPLAGVRETQYF. The CDR3 DNA follows: TGTGCCAGCAGCCCCCTAGCGGGAGTAAGGGAGACCCAGTACTTC.